This paragraph reports one TCR beta chain. Primers: 60 Vbeta forward and 13 Jbeta reverse. Clones were read by immunoSEQ multiplex PCR, and TCRdb kept only the in-frame ones, dropping some. The table lists 80,000 to 95,000 clones, 55% to 75% of them singletons. The data belong to a study of cytomegalovirus exposure and HLA in healthy donors. The CDR3 contains 19 residues. J was trimmed by 3 bases and V by 6 bases; bases with no gene match: 18. Germline loops: CDR1 SGHTA, CDR2 FQGNSA. Sequenced input: PBMCs. This sequence was found in a woman aged 18-29 years in good health and CMV-seropositive. V gene TRBV7-2 combines with J gene TRBJ2-3; 10 nucleotides align to TRBD2. The CDR3 sequence is CASRLSPSGGGRRTDTQYF. Written as DNA, the CDR3 is TGTGCCAGCAGGTTAAGCCCTAGCGGGGGCGGCCGCCGGACAGATACGCAGTATTTT.